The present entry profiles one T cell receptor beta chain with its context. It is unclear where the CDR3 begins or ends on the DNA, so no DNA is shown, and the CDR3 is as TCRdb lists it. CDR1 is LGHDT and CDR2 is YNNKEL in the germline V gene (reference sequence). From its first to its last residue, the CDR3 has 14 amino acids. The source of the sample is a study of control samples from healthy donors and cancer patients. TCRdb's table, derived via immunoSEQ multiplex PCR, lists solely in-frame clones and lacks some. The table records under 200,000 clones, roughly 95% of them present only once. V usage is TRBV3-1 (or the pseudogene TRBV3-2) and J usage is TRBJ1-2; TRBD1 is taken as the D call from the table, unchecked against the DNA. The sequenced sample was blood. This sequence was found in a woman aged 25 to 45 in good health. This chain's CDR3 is CASSQVGQGAPLAF.